The clone carrying this TCR beta chain has a single count. The data were obtained in a study of blood T cell repertoires in COVID-19. Study details: Samples came from the United States, Italy and Spain, spanning acute and convalescent COVID-19. Sources were T cells, B-cell-depleted T cells, or PBMCs; the material itself was cDNA or gDNA.

The data were produced by immunoSEQ multiplex PCR, yet TCRdb's version contains in-frame clones alone and is incomplete. The data contain 150,000 to 200,000 clones, 80% to 90% of them singletons. Per germline, CDR1 LNHDA and CDR2 SQIVND (reference sequence). The CDR3 sequence is 15 residues long. V was clipped by 1 base and J by 7 bases, with 14 bases between them. The V call is TRBV19, the J call TRBJ1-5, with no clear D. The specimen sequenced was peripheral blood. This TCR was sampled from a woman aged 80 or over with acute or convalescent COVID-19. The CDR3: CASSIGWVGGQPQHF. Here the CDR3 DNA reads TGTGCCAGTAGTATAGGGTGGGTAGGAGGACAGCCCCAGCATTTT.